These T cell receptor beta chains were read from a single sample in a study of monozygotic twins with inflammatory bowel disease. Following a re-call of the 5' RACE reads, TCRdb has one entry per CDR3 protein and lacks DNA. The sample totals a few hundred thousand distinct CDR3 sequences; its top ten clones hold roughly 2.6%. The sample comprised blood. The receptor source for this set is a human donor with ulcerative colitis or Crohn's disease, or a healthy co-twin of an affected twin (not recorded which). The CDR3 runs from the conserved cysteine through the conserved F or W.

J: TRBJ1-5
V: TRBV24-1
CDR3: CATRNRAGQPQHF

J: TRBJ2-2
V: TRBV4-1
CDR3: CASSSPGLRAGELFF

J: TRBJ2-1
V: TRBV30
CDR3: CAWMGPVRNEQFF

J: TRBJ2-7
V: TRBV11-1
CDR3: CASSLDTGFYEQYF

J: TRBJ1-2
V: TRBV6-1
CDR3: CASSGDGTVPYGYTF

J: TRBJ1-5
V: TRBV20-1
CDR3: CSAIDYRDPQPQHF

J: TRBJ1-4
V: TRBV7-2
CDR3: CASSTTRDSANEKLFF

J: TRBJ1-6
V: TRBV6-2/TRBV6-3
CDR3: CASLPRGSYNSPLHF

J: TRBJ1-3
V: TRBV5-1
CDR3: CASSLETATGNTIYF

J: TRBJ1-4
V: TRBV7-2
CDR3: CASSQDRVNEKLFF

J: TRBJ1-1
V: TRBV11-2
CDR3: CASSLPRGTYGPVAEAFF

J: TRBJ1-5
V: TRBV20-1
CDR3: CSANNDRGGNQPQHF

J: TRBJ2-3
V: TRBV14
CDR3: CASSHRGGQGADTQYF

J: TRBJ2-7
V: TRBV5-4
CDR3: CASSENPGVVIYEQYF

J: TRBJ2-7
V: TRBV5-1
CDR3: CASSRYLMAGTEQYF

J: TRBJ2-1
V: TRBV20-1
CDR3: CSARDLASYNEQFF

J: TRBJ2-3
V: TRBV4-2
CDR3: CASSQGDCTDTQYF

J: TRBJ2-7
V: TRBV11-3
CDR3: CASSPRLSYEQYF

J: TRBJ1-4
V: TRBV27
CDR3: CASSLRAGRLKANEKLFF

J: TRBJ1-2
V: TRBV7-9
CDR3: CASSQDGSYTF

J: TRBJ2-5
V: TRBV4-3
CDR3: CASSQDRLRTGETQYF

J: TRBJ1-2
V: TRBV4-2
CDR3: CASSQDRGIYGYTF

J: TRBJ2-5
V: TRBV7-2
CDR3: CASSFKRVQETQYF